This T cell receptor (beta chain) was retrieved from a study of blood T cell repertoires in COVID-19. About the study: Specimens from acute and convalescent COVID-19 originated in the United States, Italy and Spain.

Cohort allocation depended upon clinical history that participants reported. TCRdb's table, derived via immunoSEQ multiplex PCR, lists solely in-frame clones and lacks some. The table lists roughly 270,000 clones, less than 85% of them singletons. V dropped 5 bases and J dropped 0 bases, with 11 bases sitting between them. The CDR3 spans 15 residues. Germline V gene sequence: CDR1 SGHTA, CDR2 FQGNSA. The specimen was PBMCs or T cells enriched from blood (not recorded which). The genes are TRBV7-2 and TRBJ2-1; D unresolved. The TCR was taken from a woman aged 50 to 60 who had recovered from COVID-19. The CDR3 region is CASSLLPSSYNEQFF. CDR3 nucleotide sequence: TGTGCCAGCAGCCTGCTCCCGAGCTCCTACAATGAGCAGTTCTTC.